This TCR beta chain was sequenced in a study of high-grade serous ovarian cancer treatment subgroups. The CDR3 is 13 residues long. Germline values: CDR1 LNHDA, CDR2 SQIVND (reference sequence). V lost 3 bases and J 8 bases, leaving 8 bases between the germline ends. The data were produced by immunoSEQ multiplex PCR, yet TCRdb's version contains in-frame clones alone and is incomplete. The sample records about 7,100 clones, about three quarters being singletons. Tumor samples were taken before definitive surgery or chemotherapy. Sequenced sample: tumor tissue. This receptor was identified in a human donor with high-grade serous ovarian cancer. This chain joins TRBV19 and TRBJ1-6; D unresolved. The chain's CDR3 is CASSINTDSPLHF. The CDR3, as DNA: TGTGCCAGTAGTATCAATACGGATTCACCCCTCCACTTT.